Below are 26 T cell receptor beta chains sequenced from a single sample in a study of control samples from healthy donors and cancer patients. Some clones are missing from TCRdb's copy, which holds only in-frame ones; the method was immunoSEQ multiplex PCR. The sample carries some 130,000 clones, 75% to 95% recorded once. The source material was blood. The receptors originated from a man in his forties in good health.

The CDR3 DNA reads TGTGCCAGCAGTGAAATCTCCCACAGGGGCTACGAGCAGTACTTC. It is translated as CASSEISHRGYEQYF. This sequence joins TRBV2 and TRBJ2-7; 7 bases fit TRBD1. Germline loops: CDR1 SNHLY, CDR2 FYNNEI. J lost 3 bases, V lost 2 bases, and 7 bases had no gene match. CDR3 size: 15 residues.

For this clone: An end of the junction differs from the germline gene, which may be a read error. In the same sample, other DNA sequences code for this CDR3. The V gene is TRBV3-1 (or the pseudogene TRBV3-2), the J gene TRBJ1-4, with D unresolved. Germline values: CDR1 LGHDT, CDR2 YNNKEL (reference sequence). CDR3 length: 12 residues. Here the CDR3 DNA reads TGCGCCAGCAGTCCGAAAAGGGAAAAACTGTTTTTT. Translating gives CASSPKREKLFF.

The chain has TRBV6-5 and TRBJ2-5, with 7 nucleotides matching TRBD1. Germline lookup yields CDR1 MNHEY and CDR2 SVGAGI. With 6 bases clipped from V and 3 bases from J, the junction kept 4 bases outside the gene matches. This CDR3 has 13 amino acids. CDR3 region: CASRRQGEETQYF. The DNA of the CDR3 is TGTGCCAGCAGACGACAGGGAGAAGAGACCCAGTACTTC.

The chain recombines TRBV5-1 with TRBJ2-5; 8 bases match TRBD1. The CDR3 loop spans 15 amino acids. J was trimmed by 5 bases and V by 4 bases; bases with no gene match: 10. Germline loops: CDR1 SGHRS, CDR2 YFSETQ. CDR3 coding DNA: TGCGCCAGCAGCCTGACAGGGGTCGGCGGCGAGACCCAGTACTTC. This sequence encodes CASSLTGVGGETQYF.

CDR3 DNA: TGTGCCAGCAGCGCCGGGCGGGGGAGAGCCAATGAGCAGTTCTTC. Amino acids: CASSAGRGRANEQFF. This chain uses TRBV7-6 with TRBJ2-1, with 7 bases identical to TRBD2. Trimming cost V 5 bases and J 6 bases; bases outside gene matches: 10. The CDR3 is 15 residues long. CDR1 is SGHVS and CDR2 is FNYEAQ in the germline V gene.

This chain uses TRBV19 with TRBJ1-2; unclear D gene. CDR1 and CDR2 (germline): LNHDA, SQIVND (reference sequence). V dropped 7 bases and J dropped 3 bases, with 12 bases sitting between them. CDR3 length: 13 amino acids. This CDR3 reads CASKRARDYGYTF. The CDR3 nucleotides read TGTGCCAGTAAACGTGCGAGGGACTATGGCTACACCTTC.

The rearrangement links TRBV7-9 to TRBJ1-1; D is unclear. Trimming shortened V by 3 bases and J by 8 bases, and 10 bases separated the two germline ends. The CDR3 has 12 amino acids. Looked up from germline, CDR1 is SEHNR and CDR2 is FQNEAQ (reference sequence). As DNA, the CDR3 is TGTGCCAGCAGCTTTTGGCAGACCGAAGCTTTCTTT. Encoded protein: CASSFWQTEAFF. The full variable domain, in which reference TRBV7-9 and TRBJ1-1 provide the parts outside the CDR3, is DTGVSQNPRHKITKRGQNVTFRCDPISEHNRLYWYRQTLGQGPEFLTYFQNEAQLEKSRLLSDRFSAERPKGSFSTLEIQRTEQGDSAMYLCASSFWQTEAFFGQGTRLTVV.

The chain links TRBV12-3 or TRBV12-4 to TRBJ1-1; no clear D gene. Trimming took off 6 bases at V and 1 base at J, with 9 bases between the two ends. This CDR3 contains 13 residues. The CDR3 bases are TGTGCCAGCAGCCGGGCGGAGAACACTGAAGCTTTCTTT. It encodes CASSRAENTEAFF.

The rearrangement links TRBV4-1 to TRBJ1-3; 9 nucleotides line up with TRBD1. Trimming at V came to 0 bases and at J to 7 bases, leaving 4 bases not matched to a gene. The CDR3 is 15 residues long. Germline V lookup: CDR1 MGHRA, CDR2 YSYEKL. The CDR3 spells CASSQDNRGRNTIYF. CDR3 DNA sequence: TGCGCCAGCAGCCAAGATAACAGGGGGCGGAACACCATATATTTT.

This chain joins TRBV30 and TRBJ2-6; no firm D call. Germline lookup yields CDR1 GTSNPN and CDR2 SVGIG (reference sequence). V dropped 2 bases and J dropped 0 bases, with 8 bases sitting between them. The CDR3 runs 15 residues. The CDR3: CAWSRAHSGANVLTF. Here the CDR3 DNA reads TGTGCCTGGAGTCGAGCGCACTCTGGGGCCAACGTCCTGACTTTC.

CDR3 nucleotides: TGTGCCAGCAGCCCTTTGGGACAGGGAAGGGGCTCACCCCTCCACTTT. Its protein is CASSPLGQGRGSPLHF. The J gene is TRBJ1-6, the V gene TRBV7-3, with 9 nucleotides matching TRBD1. CDR1 is SGHTA and CDR2 is FQGTGA in the germline V gene. Trimming at V came to 5 bases and at J to 10 bases, leaving 12 bases not matched to a gene. CDR3 size: 16 residues.

The CDR3 is CASSYSTGVNSPLHF. In DNA, the CDR3 is TGTGCCAGCAGTTACTCGACAGGGGTTAATTCACCCCTCCACTTT. The chain recombines TRBV6-5 with TRBJ1-6; 8 bases map to TRBD1. This CDR3 spans 15 amino acids. V shed 0 bases and J 6 bases; nucleotides not matched to a gene: 1. Germline V gene data show CDR1 as MNHEY and CDR2 as SVGAGI.

This clone was detected only once. V usage is TRBV21-1 and J usage is TRBJ1-4; TRBD1 is the table's D call and was not checked against the DNA. TRBV21-1 is designated a pseudogene. The CDR3 consists of 14 residues. The CDR3 DNA reads as TGTGCCAGCAGCCTCGGGACAGGACAAGAAAAACTGTTTTTT. Protein product: CASSLGTGQEKLFF.

V and J are TRBV20-1 and TRBJ2-7; 15 bases align to TRBD2. J was trimmed by 7 bases and V by 3 bases; bases with no gene match: 7. The CDR3 covers 15 residues. Germline V CDR1 and CDR2: DFQATT, SNEGSKA (reference sequence). CDR3 in DNA: TGCAGTGCTAGTTCTGGGACTAGCGGGGGGCGGGAGCAGTACTTC. Its translation is CSASSGTSGGREQYF.

V usage is TRBV3-1 (or the pseudogene TRBV3-2) and J usage is TRBJ1-2; TRBD1 aligns across 7 bases. Germline loops: CDR1 LGHDT, CDR2 YNNKEL (reference sequence). There are 15 residues in the CDR3. The trim removed 2 bases at V and 5 bases at J, leaving 8 bases unmatched. The CDR3 bases are TGTGCCAGCAGCCAAAGACAGGGCTTAGGGTATGGCTACACCTTC. Protein sequence: CASSQRQGLGYGYTF.

Comments on this clone: The junction differs from germline at one of its ends, possibly a read error. CDR3 residues: CAGSGATGDSGNTIYF. CDR3 DNA: TGTGCCGGCAGCGGTGCCACAGGGGACTCTGGAAACACCATATATTTT. The V and J genes are TRBV9 and TRBJ1-3, with 7 bases lining up with TRBD1. Germline-derived CDR1 and CDR2 are SGDLS and YYNGEE. CDR3 length equals 16 residues.

The V gene is TRBV27, the J gene TRBJ1-6; perhaps TRBD1 as D (5 bases). This CDR3 has 19 residues. Trimming pared 6 bases from V and 6 bases from J, leaving 27 bases between. Germline lookup yields CDR1 MNHEY and CDR2 SMNVEV (reference sequence). CDR3 in amino acids: CASSPTLRRGTLGNSPLHF. CDR3 bases: TGTGCCAGCAGCCCTACGTTGCGTCGGGGGACCTTGGGTAATTCACCCCTCCACTTT.

The chain joins TRBV5-1 to TRBJ2-1; 13 nucleotides line up with TRBD2. Per the germline V gene, CDR1 is SGHRS and CDR2 is YFSETQ. V dropped 0 bases and J dropped 5; count of bases not matched to a gene: 2. The CDR3 contains 16 residues. The chain's CDR3 is CASSLAGLAGNNEQFF. The CDR3 coding sequence is TGCGCCAGCAGCTTGGCGGGACTAGCGGGGAACAATGAGCAGTTCTTC.

This chain connects TRBV5-5 to TRBJ2-2; 8 bases are a match to TRBD2. The ends lost 0 bases at V and 6 bases at J; junction bases unmatched: 7. This CDR3 contains 16 residues. Per the germline V gene, CDR1 is SGHKS and CDR2 is YYEKEE (reference sequence). This CDR3 is CASSLAAGGGAGELFF. The CDR3 region has the DNA TGTGCCAGCAGCTTGGCGGCGGGGGGAGGGGCCGGGGAGCTGTTTTTT. The whole variable domain, remainder taken from reference TRBV5-5 and TRBJ2-2, is DAGVTQSPTHLIKTRGQQVTLRCSPISGHKSVSWYQQVLGQGPQFIFQYYEKEERGRGNFPDRFSARQFPNYSSELNVNALLLGDSALYLCASSLAAGGGAGELFFGEGSRLTVL.

CDR3 coding DNA: TGCGCCAGCAGCCCGGCGGTACCCTCCTACGAGCAGTACTTC. Translated, it gives CASSPAVPSYEQYF. This sequence joins TRBV5-1 and TRBJ2-7; no firm D call. The length of the CDR3 is 14 residues. Germline CDR1 SGHRS, CDR2 YFSETQ. Between the trimmed V and J ends, which lost 4 bases and 0 bases, there was a span of 11 bases. Full variable domain (missing parts from reference TRBV5-1 and TRBJ2-7): KAGVTQTPRYLIKTRGQQVTLSCSPISGHRSVSWYQQTPGQGLQFLFEYFSETQRNKGNFPGRFSGRQFSNSRSEMNVSTLELGDSALYLCASSPAVPSYEQYFGPGTRLTVT.

This chain links TRBV2 with TRBJ2-7; D is perhaps TRBD1 (5 bases). Germline V lookup: CDR1 SNHLY, CDR2 FYNNEI. V lost 6 bases and J lost 11, with 11 bases in between. The CDR3 is 10 residues long. CDR3: CASRAGLKYF. The CDR3 DNA sequence: TGTGCCAGCAGGGCAGGGTTAAAGTACTTC.

The V and J genes are TRBV13 and TRBJ2-7; D is perhaps TRBD2 (5 bases). The CDR3 runs to 14 residues. Per germline, CDR1 PRHDT and CDR2 FYEKMQ (reference sequence). Trimming took off 1 base at V and 6 bases at J, with 13 bases between the two ends. In DNA, the CDR3 is TGTGCCAGCAGCTTAGAAGGCTCTAGCACCGAGCAGTACTTC. Its translation is CASSLEGSSTEQYF.

In its sample, this clone was seen once. The chain links TRBV6-4 to TRBJ1-1; possible D gene TRBD1, 6 bases. The CDR3 has 13 residues. The V gene lost 5 bases and the J gene lost 1 base, with 8 bases spanning the gap. Germline CDR1 is MRHNA and CDR2 is SNTAGT. In DNA form, the CDR3 reads TGTGCCAGCAGTTGGGGGCCGAACACTGAAGCTTTCTTT. As protein: CASSWGPNTEAFF.

This clone came up a few times. CDR3 sequence (DNA): TGCAGCGTTGAAGGGACGAGCGGAATATCCTACAATGAGCAGTTCTTC. Amino acid sequence: CSVEGTSGISYNEQFF. The chain carries TRBV29-1 and TRBJ2-1; tentative D call: TRBD2 (5 bases). CDR1 and CDR2 from the germline V gene are SQVTM and ANQGSEA. Trimming removed 1 base from V and 1 base from J, with 14 bases in between. The CDR3 length is 16 residues.

The chain uses TRBV29-1 and TRBJ1-3, with a possible D match to TRBD1 (6 bases). V dropped 2 bases and J dropped 0 bases, with 8 bases sitting between them. The V gene's germline CDR1 is SQVTM and CDR2 ANQGSEA. The CDR3 sequence is 14 residues long. The DNA for the CDR3 is TGCAGCGTTGAAACAGGGAACTCTGGAAACACCATATATTTT. Protein: CSVETGNSGNTIYF.

The chain is built from TRBV7-3 and TRBJ2-3; 8 bases fit TRBD2. J gave up 5 bases and V 1 base, and 5 bases lay outside the gene matches. The germline gives CDR1 SGHTA, CDR2 FQGTGA. This CDR3 spans 15 amino acids. CDR3 in DNA: TGTGCCAGCAGCTTAAGCGGGGGGCGAGAAGATACGCAGTATTTT. Encoded protein: CASSLSGGREDTQYF.